The rows below give T cell receptor beta chains drawn from one sample of a study of blood T cell repertoires in COVID-19. Sequencing was performed with immunoSEQ multiplex PCR; in TCRdb, only in-frame clones are kept and a portion is missing. Of 140,000 to 150,000 clones detected, around 87% appear once; the ten largest clones hold roughly 13%. Source material: peripheral blood. The receptor source for this set is a man between 18 and 35 years old with COVID-19, enrolled during active disease. Both conserved end residues are part of each CDR3. The D gene is left open where the match is weak. The size of a clone is reported for some rows only, either as once, few or many, or as a class for expanded clones.

DNA: TGTGCCAGCAGCCAAAGAACGATGAAACAGGGGTGGGGACATGCGGAAGCTTTCTTT
CDR3: CASSQRTMKQGWGHAEAFF
length: 19
size: -
V: TRBV3-1/TRBV3-2
D: TRBD1
J: TRBJ1-1

DNA: TGCGCCAGCAGCTTGCCGACAGGGGACGGCACAGATACGCAGTATTTT
CDR3: CASSLPTGDGTDTQYF
length: 16
size: -
V: TRBV5-1
D: TRBD1
J: TRBJ2-3

DNA: TGTGCCAGCAGTTTAGAGGGACAGGAGATTTATAGCAATCAGCCCCAGCATTTT
CDR3: CASSLEGQEIYSNQPQHF
length: 18
size: few
V: TRBV27
D: TRBD1
J: TRBJ1-5

DNA: TGTGCCAGCAGTCAGACAGCGTCGACCTCCTATAATTCACCCCTCCACTTT
CDR3: CASSQTASTSYNSPLHF
length: 17
size: -
V: TRBV25-1
D: -
J: TRBJ1-6

DNA: TGTGCCAGCAGCCAAGAATCCCTAGCGGGATGGTCTGATACGCAGTATTTT
CDR3: CASSQESLAGWSDTQYF
length: 17
size: -
V: TRBV4-2
D: TRBD2
J: TRBJ2-3

DNA: TGTGCCAGCAGCTTATATGTAACGAGACCAGGGGATGAGCAGTTCTTC
CDR3: CASSLYVTRPGDEQFF
length: 16
size: -
V: TRBV7-2
D: -
J: TRBJ2-1

DNA: TGTGCCTGGACCCCAGGGGGCTATGGCTACACCTTC
CDR3: CAWTPGGYGYTF
length: 12
size: -
V: TRBV30
D: TRBD1
J: TRBJ1-2

DNA: TGCGCCAGCACTCTGCCTGAGTCTGGGGCCAACGTCCTGACTTTC
CDR3: CASTLPESGANVLTF
length: 15
size: -
V: TRBV10-2
D: -
J: TRBJ2-6

DNA: TGTGCCAGCAGCTCGGGACTAGCGGGCCACAATGAGCAGTTCTTC
CDR3: CASSSGLAGHNEQFF
length: 15
size: -
V: TRBV7-8
D: TRBD2
J: TRBJ2-1

DNA: TGTGCCAGCAGCGTAACTAGCGGGAGTGCGGTTTGGTACAATGAGCAGTTCTTC
CDR3: CASSVTSGSAVWYNEQFF
length: 18
size: -
V: TRBV7-9
D: TRBD2
J: TRBJ2-1

DNA: TGCAGCGTTGGCGGTGGCACGCCTTACGAGCAGTACTTC
CDR3: CSVGGGTPYEQYF
length: 13
size: -
V: TRBV29-1
D: -
J: TRBJ2-7

DNA: TGTGCCAGCAGTTCGAGGGCAGCGGGAGGCAGTGGGGCCAAAAACATTCAGTACTTC
CDR3: CASSSRAAGGSGAKNIQYF
length: 19
size: -
V: TRBV6-2/TRBV6-3
D: TRBD2
J: TRBJ2-4

DNA: TGTGCCAGCAGCTTAGGTCGGGCGGGAGGAGATACGCAGTATTTT
CDR3: CASSLGRAGGDTQYF
length: 15
size: -
V: TRBV11-3
D: TRBD2
J: TRBJ2-3

DNA: TGCAGTGCTAGTCTTGCGGGAGTTAGGAATGAGCAGTTCTTC
CDR3: CSASLAGVRNEQFF
length: 14
size: -
V: TRBV20-1
D: TRBD2
J: TRBJ2-1

DNA: TGTGCCAGCAGTTCGAGGGTATTCGGTGGTGGAAACACCATATATTTT
CDR3: CASSSRVFGGGNTIYF
length: 16
size: -
V: TRBV25-1
D: -
J: TRBJ1-3

DNA: TGTGCCAGCAGCCAAAAACATTGGGAGCAGTACTTC
CDR3: CASSQKHWEQYF
length: 12
size: -
V: TRBV7-2
D: -
J: TRBJ2-7

DNA: TGTGCCAGCAGTTACGCCGACAGGGGGAGCTCCTACGAGCAGTACTTC
CDR3: CASSYADRGSSYEQYF
length: 16
size: -
V: TRBV6-2/TRBV6-3
D: TRBD1
J: TRBJ2-7

DNA: TGTGCCACCAGTGGGAGTACTAGCACAGATACGCAGTATTTT
CDR3: CATSGSTSTDTQYF
length: 14
size: -
V: TRBV24-1
D: -
J: TRBJ2-3

DNA: TGTGCCAGCAGCGCGGGACAGTACAATGAGCAGTTCTTC
CDR3: CASSAGQYNEQFF
length: 13
size: -
V: TRBV7-9
D: -
J: TRBJ2-1

DNA: TGTGCCAGCAGTCCATACCCTCCCGGGACTAGCGGGACCACTGGGGCCAACGTCCTGACTTTC
CDR3: CASSPYPPGTSGTTGANVLTF
length: 21
size: -
V: TRBV27
D: TRBD2
J: TRBJ2-6

DNA: TGCGCCAGCAGCTTCCGTCTAGCGGGAGGGGAAGATACGCAGTATTTT
CDR3: CASSFRLAGGEDTQYF
length: 16
size: -
V: TRBV5-1
D: TRBD2
J: TRBJ2-3

DNA: TGCAGTGCTGGGGAGGTGGAGACCCAGTACTTC
CDR3: CSAGEVETQYF
length: 11
size: few
V: TRBV20-1
D: -
J: TRBJ2-5

DNA: TGTGCCAGCAGCTTGGTATCGCGGTCCAACTACAATGAGCAGTTCTTC
CDR3: CASSLVSRSNYNEQFF
length: 16
size: -
V: TRBV5-4
D: -
J: TRBJ2-1

DNA: TGCAGCGTGGGGGGGATGGGCACAGATACGCAGTATTTT
CDR3: CSVGGMGTDTQYF
length: 13
size: -
V: TRBV29-1
D: TRBD2
J: TRBJ2-3

DNA: TGTGCCAGCAGCCAGGGGACTAGCGGGAGTTTGAAGGATGAGCAGTTCTTC
CDR3: CASSQGTSGSLKDEQFF
length: 17
size: -
V: TRBV3-1/TRBV3-2
D: TRBD2
J: TRBJ2-1

DNA: TGTGCCAGCAGCTTAGGGCTAGTCACCGGGGAGCTGTTTTTT
CDR3: CASSLGLVTGELFF
length: 14
size: -
V: TRBV7-2
D: -
J: TRBJ2-2

DNA: TGTGCCAGCAGCTACCGGGGTTTTAATGAAAAACTGCTTTTT
CDR3: CASSYRGFNEKLLF
length: 14
size: -
V: TRBV5-6
D: -
J: TRBJ1-4

DNA: TGTGCCAGCAGCGGACCCGAGCGGGAAGGCTACAATGAGCAGTTCTTC
CDR3: CASSGPEREGYNEQFF
length: 16
size: once
V: TRBV9
D: TRBD2
J: TRBJ2-1

DNA: TGTGCCAGCAGTTTAGGGGGACTAGTCGGCTCCTACGAGCAGTACTTC
CDR3: CASSLGGLVGSYEQYF
length: 16
size: -
V: TRBV28
D: TRBD2
J: TRBJ2-7

DNA: TGTGCCAGCAGCTTGGGAGGTTTGAACACTGAAGCTTTCTTT
CDR3: CASSLGGLNTEAFF
length: 14
size: -
V: TRBV9
D: -
J: TRBJ1-1

DNA: TGTGCCAGCAGCGCCCCCATGAGCGGGTACAACACCGGGGAGCTGTTTTTT
CDR3: CASSAPMSGYNTGELFF
length: 17
size: -
V: TRBV9
D: -
J: TRBJ2-2

DNA: TGTGCCAGCAGCTTAGCGAACAGCATGAACACTGAAGCTTTCTTT
CDR3: CASSLANSMNTEAFF
length: 15
size: -
V: TRBV7-9
D: -
J: TRBJ1-1

DNA: TGTGCCAGCAGCCCCCCGACTAGCGGGAGGGAACCAGATACGCAGTATTTT
CDR3: CASSPPTSGREPDTQYF
length: 17
size: -
V: TRBV7-2
D: TRBD2
J: TRBJ2-3

DNA: TGTGCCAGCAGCTTAGCATCCCCCTCGGCGGGAAACTACGAGCAGTACTTC
CDR3: CASSLASPSAGNYEQYF
length: 17
size: once
V: TRBV7-2
D: -
J: TRBJ2-7

DNA: TGTGCCAGCAGTTTCCTGGCTAGCTATTTCACACGGCCCTCCTACGAGCAGTACTTC
CDR3: CASSFLASYFTRPSYEQYF
length: 19
size: -
V: TRBV28
D: -
J: TRBJ2-7

DNA: TGTGCCAGCAGCCGGGACAGGGAAGTTCAGCCCCAGCATTTT
CDR3: CASSRDREVQPQHF
length: 14
size: once
V: TRBV6-5
D: TRBD1
J: TRBJ1-5

DNA: TGCAGCGTTGAAGATCCCCACGGCGAGGACTACGAGCAGTACTTC
CDR3: CSVEDPHGEDYEQYF
length: 15
size: -
V: TRBV29-1
D: -
J: TRBJ2-7

DNA: TGTGCCAGCAGCTTAGGCAGGGGCGCTGATCAGCCCCAGCATTTT
CDR3: CASSLGRGADQPQHF
length: 15
size: -
V: TRBV5-4
D: -
J: TRBJ1-5

DNA: TGTGCCAGCAAACCGGGACAGTCGAACACTGAAGCTTTCTTT
CDR3: CASKPGQSNTEAFF
length: 14
size: -
V: TRBV27
D: TRBD1
J: TRBJ1-1

DNA: TGTGCCAGCAGCAGGGGTCCCGGAAACACCATATATTTT
CDR3: CASSRGPGNTIYF
length: 13
size: -
V: TRBV14
D: -
J: TRBJ1-3

DNA: TGCGCCAGCAGCCAAGCAGGGGCCGTTATCAATCAGCCCCAGCATTTT
CDR3: CASSQAGAVINQPQHF
length: 16
size: few
V: TRBV4-1
D: -
J: TRBJ1-5

DNA: TGTGCCAGCAGTCCCGGACTAGCGGGACCGATGTTCTTC
CDR3: CASSPGLAGPMFF
length: 13
size: once
V: TRBV6-5
D: TRBD2
J: TRBJ2-1

DNA: TGTGCCAGCAGCTTAGGAACAGCCTCCTACGAGCAGTACTTC
CDR3: CASSLGTASYEQYF
length: 14
size: -
V: TRBV7-2
D: -
J: TRBJ2-7

DNA: TGTGCCAGTAGTCCTACTAGCGGACCAGTCTACGAGCAGTACTTC
CDR3: CASSPTSGPVYEQYF
length: 15
size: once
V: TRBV19
D: TRBD2
J: TRBJ2-7

DNA: TGTGCCAGCAGCTTCCGGGGGGGCTCCTACAATGAGCAGTTCTTC
CDR3: CASSFRGGSYNEQFF
length: 15
size: -
V: TRBV11-3
D: TRBD2
J: TRBJ2-1

DNA: TGTGCCAGCAGCGCCGGGACTAGCGGGACCAATGAGCAGTTCTTC
CDR3: CASSAGTSGTNEQFF
length: 15
size: -
V: TRBV9
D: TRBD2
J: TRBJ2-1

DNA: TGTGCCAGCAGCGTAGGTGGCAGCAATCAGCCCCAGCATTTT
CDR3: CASSVGGSNQPQHF
length: 14
size: -
V: TRBV9
D: -
J: TRBJ1-5

DNA: TGTGCCAGCAGCCCGGGACAGGACTACACAGATACGCAGTATTTT
CDR3: CASSPGQDYTDTQYF
length: 15
size: -
V: TRBV7-8
D: TRBD1
J: TRBJ2-3

DNA: TGTGCCAGCAGTATAGGGGTTGGGAACACTGAAGCTTTCTTT
CDR3: CASSIGVGNTEAFF
length: 14
size: -
V: TRBV27
D: -
J: TRBJ1-1

DNA: TGCGCCAGCAGCCAAGATCCCAGCGCCTGGAAGCGTTTTTTT
CDR3: CASSQDPSAWKRFF
length: 14
size: once
V: TRBV4-1
D: -
J: TRBJ1-4

DNA: TGTGCCAGTAGTAGGGGGACAGGGGGTGAACAGCCCCAGCATTTT
CDR3: CASSRGTGGEQPQHF
length: 15
size: -
V: TRBV19
D: TRBD1
J: TRBJ1-5